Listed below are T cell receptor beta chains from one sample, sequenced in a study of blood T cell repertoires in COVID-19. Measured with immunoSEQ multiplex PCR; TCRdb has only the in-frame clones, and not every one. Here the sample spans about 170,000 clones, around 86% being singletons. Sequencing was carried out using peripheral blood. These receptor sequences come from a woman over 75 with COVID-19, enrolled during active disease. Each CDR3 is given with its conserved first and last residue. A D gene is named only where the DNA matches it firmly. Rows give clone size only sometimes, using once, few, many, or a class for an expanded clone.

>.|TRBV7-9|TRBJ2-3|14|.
TGTGCCAGCAGCTCTACAGGGAACACAGATACGCAGTATTTT
CASSSTGNTDTQYF
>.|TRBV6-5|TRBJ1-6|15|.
TGTGCCAGCAGTTACCGACAACAGGCCAATTCACCCCTCCACTTT
CASSYRQQANSPLHF
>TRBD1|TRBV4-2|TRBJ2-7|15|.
TGTGCCAGCAGCCGAACCGGGACAGGGAACAACGAGCAGTACTTC
CASSRTGTGNNEQYF
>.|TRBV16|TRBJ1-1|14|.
TGTGCCAGCAGCCGAGACAGGCGGGACACTGAAGCTTTCTTT
CASSRDRRDTEAFF
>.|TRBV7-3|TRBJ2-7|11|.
TGTGCCCGTCCGAGGCGTTACGAGCAGTACTTC
CARPRRYEQYF
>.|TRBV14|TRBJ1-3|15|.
TGTGCCAGCAGCCAAGACAGATACTCTGGAAACACCATATATTTT
CASSQDRYSGNTIYF
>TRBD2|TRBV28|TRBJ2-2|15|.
TGTGCCAGCAGTTTCGGACTAGTGAGCGCCGGGGAGCTGTTTTTT
CASSFGLVSAGELFF
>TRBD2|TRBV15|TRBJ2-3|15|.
TGTGCCACCAGCAGAGAACTAGCGGGAGTTCGTACGCAGTATTTT
CATSRELAGVRTQYF
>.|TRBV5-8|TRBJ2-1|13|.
TGTGCCAGCAGCTTTCAGGGTCTAGGTGAGCAGTTCTTC
CASSFQGLGEQFF
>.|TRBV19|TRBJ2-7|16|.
TGTGCCAGTAGTATGAGGGCAGACCGAAGCTCCTACGAGCAGTACTTC
CASSMRADRSSYEQYF
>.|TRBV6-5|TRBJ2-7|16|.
TGTGCCAGCAGTTCCTACAGGAACCGGTCCTCCTACGAGCAGTACTTC
CASSSYRNRSSYEQYF
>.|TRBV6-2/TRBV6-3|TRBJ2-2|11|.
TGTGCCAGCAGTTTAGCCGGGGAGCTGTTTTTT
CASSLAGELFF
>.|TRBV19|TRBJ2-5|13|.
TGTGCCAGTACCGACACACGTTTCGAAGCCCAGTACTTC
CASTDTRFEAQYF
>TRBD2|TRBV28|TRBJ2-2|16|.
TGTGCCAGCAACCTGGGGGGACTACGAGTCACCGGGGAGCTGTTTTTT
CASNLGGLRVTGELFF
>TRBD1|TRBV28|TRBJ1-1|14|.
TGTGCCAGCAGATCGGGACAGTTGAACACTGAAGCTTTCTTT
CASRSGQLNTEAFF
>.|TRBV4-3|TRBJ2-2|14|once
TGCGCCAGCAGCCAAGAGAGGAACACCGGGGAGCTGTTTTTT
CASSQERNTGELFF
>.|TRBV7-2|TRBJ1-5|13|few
TGTGCCAGCAGCCCCCGGACAGATCAGCCCCAGCATTTT
CASSPRTDQPQHF
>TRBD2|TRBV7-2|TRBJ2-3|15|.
TGTGCCAGCAGCTCGTCGCGGGGGAGCACAGATACGCAGTATTTT
CASSSSRGSTDTQYF
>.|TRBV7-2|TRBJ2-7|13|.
TGTGCCAGCATAAGCCGAAACTCCTACGAGCAGTACTTC
CASISRNSYEQYF
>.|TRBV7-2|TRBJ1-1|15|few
TGTGCCAGCAGCTTAAGTCAGGGAGGTTACACTGAAGCTTTCTTT
CASSLSQGGYTEAFF
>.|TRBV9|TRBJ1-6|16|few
TGTGCCAGCAGCCCGGACTCGAGCTCCTATAATTCACCCCTCCACTTT
CASSPDSSSYNSPLHF
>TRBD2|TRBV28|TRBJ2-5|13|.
TGTGCCAGCAGTTGGACTAGCGTCGAGACCCAGTACTTC
CASSWTSVETQYF
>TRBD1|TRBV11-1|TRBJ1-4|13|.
TGTGCCAGCAGCTTCGAACGGACAGGAAAACTGTTTTTT
CASSFERTGKLFF
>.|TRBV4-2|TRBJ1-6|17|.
TGTGCCAGCAGCCAAGATACCACGGGGAGTTATAATTCACCCCTCCACTTT
CASSQDTTGSYNSPLHF
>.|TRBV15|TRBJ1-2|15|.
TGTGCCACCAGCAGAGACGCCGGGGGGCTTGACGGCTACACCTTC
CATSRDAGGLDGYTF
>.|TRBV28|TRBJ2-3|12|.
TGTGCCAGCAGTTTACCCTCAGATACGCAGTATTTT
CASSLPSDTQYF
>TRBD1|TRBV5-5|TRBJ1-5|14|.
TGTGCCAGCAGCCACGGGACAGACAATCAGCCCCAGCATTTT
CASSHGTDNQPQHF
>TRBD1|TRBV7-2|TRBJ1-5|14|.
TGTGCCAGCAGCTCCACCAGGGGGAACCAGCCCCAGCATTTT
CASSSTRGNQPQHF
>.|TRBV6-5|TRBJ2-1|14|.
TGTGCCAGCATTAGACAGGTATCCTACAATGAGCAGTTCTTC
CASIRQVSYNEQFF
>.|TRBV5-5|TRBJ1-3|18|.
TGTGCCAGCAGCTTCGTCCCCTCCTCGCAGGGTACTGGAAACACCATATATTTT
CASSFVPSSQGTGNTIYF
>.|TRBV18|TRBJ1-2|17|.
TGTGCCAGCCACGGGGGAGAACAGCTCCAAGCTAACTATGGCTACACCTTC
CASHGGEQLQANYGYTF
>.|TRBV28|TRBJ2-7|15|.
TGTGCCAGCAGTTTTTTGAGCCCTAACTCCTACGAGCAGTACTTC
CASSFLSPNSYEQYF
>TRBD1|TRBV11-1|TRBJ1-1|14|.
TGTGCCAGCACCTTTGACAGGGTGAACACTGAAGCTTTCTTT
CASTFDRVNTEAFF
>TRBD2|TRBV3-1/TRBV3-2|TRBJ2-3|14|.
TGTGCCAGCAGCGCGAGCGGGGGTCCAGATACGCAGTATTTT
CASSASGGPDTQYF
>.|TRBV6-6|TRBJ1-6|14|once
TGTGCCAGCAGTTACGTCCGAGATAATTCACCCCTCCACTTT
CASSYVRDNSPLHF